The 3 T cell receptor beta chains reported below all come from one sample, sequenced in a study of CD8 T cells in Susac syndrome. Reverse transcription of 0.5 to 1 ug RNA was performed with random hexamers. TCRdb itself ran the immunoSEQ multiplex PCR reads through MiXCR, one entry per CDR3 protein. The table shows approximately 280,000 distinct CDR3 sequences, with roughly 81% occurring only once. Material for sequencing was CD8+ T cells from PBMCs. The receptor source for this set is a human donor with multiple sclerosis.

The V call is TRBV5-6, the J call TRBJ2-3; D remains unclear. Germline CDR1 and CDR2: SGHDT and YYEEEE. Trimming cost V 3 bases and J 0 bases, with 11 bases left between them. The CDR3 sequence is 15 residues long. Here the CDR3 DNA reads TGTGCCAGCAGCTGGACCTCGGAAAGCACAGATACGCAGTATTTT. Encoded protein: CASSWTSESTDTQYF.

This clonotype was counted once. The chain employs TRBV7-9 and TRBJ1-2; possibly TRBD1 for D (5 bases). The V end was cut by 4 bases, the J end by 3 bases, with 18 bases between. This CDR3 spans 16 amino acids. Germline lookup yields CDR1 SEHNR and CDR2 FQNEAQ (reference sequence). The CDR3 loop reads CASSSGHTDLDYGYTF. CDR3 nucleotides: TGTGCCAGCAGCTCTGGACACACGGACCTTGACTATGGCTACACCTTC.

For the CDR3, the DNA is TGTGCCAGCAGCTTACTGAATTCGCTAGCAGAAGAGACCCAGTACTTC. This gives the protein CASSLLNSLAEETQYF. This rearrangement joins TRBV7-9 to TRBJ2-5; the D gene is possibly TRBD2 (5 bases). There are 16 residues in the CDR3. The V and J ends lost 2 bases and 3 bases respectively, with 16 bases between them. Germline V gene data show CDR1 as SEHNR and CDR2 as FQNEAQ (reference sequence).